This T cell receptor (beta chain) was observed in a study of early T cells in non-severe SARS-CoV-2 infection. Via MiXCR, TCRdb re-called the 5' RACE reads, giving one row per CDR3 protein. In the table there are 70,000 or so distinct CDR3 sequences, around 10% of which are singletons. From germline, CDR1 is MNHEY and CDR2 SVGAGI. This CDR3 is built from 13 residues. Concerning this clonotype itself: An end of the junction differs from the germline gene, which may be a read error.

Sequencing used whole blood, obtained at baseline. This sequence was found in an adult who was a healthcare worker with PCR-confirmed SARS-CoV-2 infection or an uninfected control (not recorded which). The chain combines TRBV6-5 with TRBJ1-2; D remains unclear. The CDR3 sequence: CTSSRAENYGYTF. The DNA for the CDR3 is TGTACCAGCAGCCGAGCGGAGAACTATGGCTACACCTTC.